Following are 18 T cell receptor beta chains from one sample sequenced in a study of regulatory T cells. Study-wide findings and caveats: Hydrophobic residues at CDR3 positions 6 and 7 were enriched in conventional CD4+ T cells of CD3G-deficient patients.

Primers: 52 TRBV forward and 13 TRBJ reverse. The method was immunoSEQ multiplex PCR; TCRdb's version includes in-frame clones alone and lacks a portion of them. The sample has over 35,000 clones; roughly 90% are singletons. Their target antigens are unknown. Sequencing input: conventional CD4+ T cells sorted from blood. The receptors shown here come from a person aged 18-30 years with CD3G deficiency.

The J gene is TRBJ1-1, the V gene TRBV6-1, with D hard to call. Germline loops: CDR1 MNHNS, CDR2 SASEGT. This CDR3 comprises 12 residues. V lost 3 bases, J lost 4 bases, and 6 bases lay in between. As DNA, the CDR3 is TGTGCCAGCAGTGAGGTGGGCACTGAAGCTTTCTTT. Translated, it gives CASSEVGTEAFF.

The V call is TRBV11-2, the J call TRBJ2-5; either TRBD1 or TRBD2 may supply D (5 bases each). This CDR3 has 14 amino acids. Trimming took off 2 bases at V and 7 bases at J, with 14 bases between the two ends. Germline CDR1 and CDR2: SGHAT and FQNNGV. The CDR3 bases are TGTGCCAGCAGCTTAATTGAGGGGTCAAGGACCCAGTACTTC. Its protein is CASSLIEGSRTQYF.

The rearrangement uses TRBV6-1 and TRBJ2-7; D unclear. The CDR3 runs to 13 residues. V was cut by 0 bases and J by 6 bases, with 9 bases left in between. Germline CDR1 MNHNS, CDR2 SASEGT. The CDR3 protein is CASSEASVGEQYF. CDR3 in DNA: TGTGCCAGCAGTGAAGCTTCCGTGGGCGAGCAGTACTTC.

The V call is TRBV5-8, the J call TRBJ2-1; TRBD2 aligns across 8 bases. Germline V gives CDR1 SGHTS, CDR2 YDEGEE. V lost 1 base to trimming and J lost 8 bases; unmatched junction nucleotides: 8. The CDR3 is 15 residues long. The CDR3 DNA reads as TGTGCCAGCAGCTTGAGAAGCGGGAGTGTGTATGAGCAGTTCTTC. Translating it yields CASSLRSGSVYEQFF. Full variable domain (remainder filled in from reference TRBV5-8 and TRBJ2-1): EAGVTQSPTHLIKTRGQQATLRCSPISGHTSVYWYQQALGLGLQFLLWYDEGEERNRGNFPPRFSGRQFPNYSSELNVNALELEDSALYLCASSLRSGSVYEQFFGPGTRLTVL.

This chain connects TRBV5-1 to TRBJ2-2; 10 bases fit TRBD1. With V trimmed by 4 bases and J by 3 bases, 9 bases remained unmatched. CDR1 is SGHRS, CDR2 YFSETQ, per germline. This CDR3 comprises 17 residues. CDR3 bases: TGCGCCAGCAGCCTGAACGGACAGGGGGTAGACACCGGGGAGCTGTTTTTT. It is translated as CASSLNGQGVDTGELFF.

The rearrangement links TRBV5-4 to TRBJ2-5; weak D call: TRBD1 (5 bases). With the DNA end fitting TRBJ2-7 better, the J assignment may be wrong. The CDR3 loop spans 12 amino acids. Germline V lookup: CDR1 SGHNT, CDR2 YYREEE (reference sequence). In nucleotides, the CDR3 is TGTGCCAGCAGCTTTGGGGCCAACGAGCAGTACTTC. Translation: CASSFGANEQYF.

The chain carries TRBV5-1 and TRBJ2-7; D may be TRBD2 (5 bases). Looked up from germline, CDR1 is SGHRS and CDR2 is YFSETQ. The CDR3 totals 14 residues. The V end was cut by 0 bases, the J end by 0 bases, with 7 bases between. CDR3 region: CASSLVGSSYEQYF. Here the CDR3 DNA reads TGCGCCAGCAGCTTGGTAGGGAGCTCCTACGAGCAGTACTTC. The full variable domain, with the rest looked up from reference TRBV5-1 and TRBJ2-7, is KAGVTQTPRYLIKTRGQQVTLSCSPISGHRSVSWYQQTPGQGLQFLFEYFSETQRNKGNFPGRFSGRQFSNSRSEMNVSTLELGDSALYLCASSLVGSSYEQYFGPGTRLTVT.

The J gene is TRBJ2-2, the V gene TRBV6-5; D is unresolved. CDR3 length equals 14 residues. V shed 6 bases and J shed 3 bases, with 11 bases lying between them. The germline V gene has CDR1 MNHEY and CDR2 SVGAGI. The chain's CDR3 is CASSPLTYTGELFF. The CDR3 coding sequence is TGTGCCAGCAGCCCCTTAACGTACACCGGGGAGCTGTTTTTT.

V is TRBV19 and J is TRBJ2-6; the match to TRBD1 covers 9 bases. Germline V gene data show CDR1 as LNHDA and CDR2 as SQIVND (reference sequence). Trimming took 7 bases from V and 0 from J; bases not matched to a gene: 4. This CDR3 contains 16 residues. CDR3 sequence: CASKGQGFSGANVLTF. The CDR3 DNA follows: TGTGCCAGTAAGGGACAGGGATTCTCTGGGGCCAACGTCCTGACTTTC.

The chain links TRBV7-9 to TRBJ2-1; the D call may be TRBD1 or TRBD2 (7 bases each). Germline assignment: CDR1 SEHNR and CDR2 FQNEAQ (reference sequence). The CDR3 loop spans 13 amino acids. Trimming took off 5 bases at V and 13 bases at J, with 18 bases between the two ends. This CDR3 is CASSQQGGTQQFF. The CDR3 DNA sequence: TGTGCCAGCAGCCAGCAGGGGGGGACTCAACAGTTCTTC.

This chain links TRBV10-3 with TRBJ2-2; the D call may be TRBD1 or TRBD2 (6 bases each). Germline loops: CDR1 ENHRY, CDR2 SYGVKD. CDR3 length: 16 amino acids. The ends were cut back, 6 bases at V and 0 bases at J, with 14 bases in the middle. For the CDR3, the DNA is TGTGCCATCAGCGCCGGGGGCACAACGAACACCGGGGAGCTGTTTTTT. Protein sequence: CAISAGGTTNTGELFF.

This chain joins TRBV7-8 and TRBJ2-5, with TRBD1 identical over 8 bases. From germline, CDR1 is SGHVS and CDR2 FQNEAQ. J gave up 5 bases and V 5 bases, and 7 bases lay outside the gene matches. CDR3 length: 14 residues. CDR3: CASSTRTGRETQYF. The CDR3 DNA is TGTGCCAGCAGCACGAGGACAGGGAGGGAGACCCAGTACTTC.

The gene calls are TRBV7-9 and TRBJ2-1; weak D call: TRBD1 (5 bases). Germline lookup yields CDR1 SEHNR and CDR2 FQNEAQ (reference sequence). The CDR3 extends over 16 amino acids. V was shortened by 7 bases and J by 0 bases, with 16 bases between the two germline ends. In nucleotides, the CDR3 is TGTGCCAGCACCCCTCTTCAGGGTAGCTCCTACAATGAGCAGTTCTTC. It yields the protein CASTPLQGSSYNEQFF.

This clone was observed a few times. The rearrangement links TRBV6-1 to TRBJ2-4; perhaps TRBD2 as D (6 bases). This CDR3 comprises 15 residues. Germline V gene lookup returns CDR1 MNHNS and CDR2 SASEGT. Trimming took 1 base from V and 3 from J, leaving 10 bases between them. The CDR3 here is CASSEGGSGKNIQYF. CDR3 in DNA: TGTGCCAGCAGTGAAGGGGGTAGCGGCAAAAACATTCAGTACTTC.

V and J are TRBV4-3 and TRBJ2-7; 10 nucleotides align to TRBD1. The J segment lost 0 bases and the V segment lost 1 base, leaving 12 bases of the junction unmatched. CDR3 length: 19 amino acids. Germline assignment: CDR1 LGHNA and CDR2 YSLEER. The CDR3 region is CASSQGGDRGKGSSYEQYF. DNA of the CDR3: TGCGCCAGCAGCCAAGGGGGGGACAGGGGTAAAGGAAGCTCCTACGAGCAGTACTTC.

The genes are TRBV5-1 and TRBJ1-2; 12 bases align to TRBD1. Trimming removed 0 bases from V and 7 bases from J; junction bases left unmatched: 4. The CDR3 consists of 15 residues. The germline CDR1 and CDR2 sequences are SGHRS and YFSETQ. CDR3 loop: CASSLDGTGGFGYTF. The DNA for the CDR3 is TGCGCCAGCAGCTTGGACGGGACAGGGGGCTTTGGCTACACCTTC. Complete variable domain (other parts from reference TRBV5-1 and TRBJ1-2): KAGVTQTPRYLIKTRGQQVTLSCSPISGHRSVSWYQQTPGQGLQFLFEYFSETQRNKGNFPGRFSGRQFSNSRSEMNVSTLELGDSALYLCASSLDGTGGFGYTFGSGTRLTVV.

V gene TRBV28 combines with J gene TRBJ2-4; 14 nucleotides match TRBD2. Germline V gene lookup returns CDR1 MDHEN and CDR2 SYDVKM. The CDR3 covers 18 residues. The ends lost 5 bases at V and 7 bases at J; junction bases unmatched: 13. The chain's CDR3 is CASSPGLAGGKGRNIQYF. The CDR3 DNA is TGTGCCAGCAGTCCCGGACTAGCGGGAGGAAAGGGGCGCAACATTCAGTACTTC.

The chain carries TRBV5-1 and TRBJ2-5, with D perhaps TRBD2 (5 bases). Germline CDR1 reads SGHRS; CDR2 reads YFSETQ. Trimming left V 3 bases short and J 7 bases short, with 19 bases between. The length of the CDR3 is 15 residues. The CDR3 coding sequence is TGCGCCAGCAGCTCTCAGACTACCCGAGGAGGGACCCAGTACTTC. This translates into CASSSQTTRGGTQYF.